Included here is one T cell receptor (beta chain) sequence, with context. CDR1 and CDR2 from the germline V gene are MNHEY and SVGAGI. V was pared by 0 bases and J by 4 bases, with 6 bases of the junction left unmatched. The CDR3 sequence is 16 residues long. The data were obtained in a study of T cell responses to AZD1222 COVID-19 vaccine. Profiled with immunoSEQ multiplex PCR; TCRdb holds only in-frame clones, not every one. The table shows roughly 130,000 clones, with roughly 84% occurring only once. Here the sequenced sample was peripheral blood, taken on day 0 of AZD1222 vaccination. The TCR originated in an adult in good health. J is TRBJ2-7 and V is TRBV6-5; 10 bases agree with TRBD2. The CDR3 loop reads CASSYSALAGIYEQYF. The CDR3 coding sequence is TGTGCCAGCAGTTACTCGGCACTAGCGGGGATTTACGAGCAGTACTTC.